A selection of T cell receptor beta chains follows, all from one sample in a study of blood T cell repertoires in COVID-19. Here immunoSEQ multiplex PCR was the method, and the copy in TCRdb shows in-frame clones only, minus some. Among roughly 100,000 clones listed, 87% were seen once. Sequencing was carried out using peripheral blood. The source of these receptors is a woman younger than 45 with acute or convalescent COVID-19. Each CDR3 is given without its conserved first and last residue. The D gene is left open where the match is weak. Clone size is not always given. Where it is, it says once, few, many or a class for expanded clones.

clone size: NA; D gene: TRBD2; V gene: TRBV3-1/TRBV3-2; CDR3 protein: ASSRPGLAGNEQF
clone size: NA; D gene: NA; V gene: TRBV28; CDR3 protein: ASSTVRYTGELF
clone size: NA; D gene: NA; V gene: TRBV7-2; CDR3 protein: ASSRKTGADEQF
clone size: NA; D gene: NA; V gene: TRBV28; CDR3 protein: ASSLQGSAGVIRGYT
clone size: NA; D gene: NA; V gene: TRBV5-1; CDR3 protein: ASSPRVEAIEAF
clone size: NA; D gene: TRBD1; V gene: TRBV9; CDR3 protein: ASSPGQGADGELF
clone size: NA; D gene: NA; V gene: TRBV28; CDR3 protein: ASSLALGTQVYRQY
clone size: NA; D gene: TRBD1; V gene: TRBV3-1/TRBV3-2; CDR3 protein: ASSLSGQGVYT
clone size: once; D gene: NA; V gene: TRBV12-5; CDR3 protein: ASGTGQRTEAF
clone size: NA; D gene: NA; V gene: TRBV28; CDR3 protein: ASTTPGLEQF
clone size: once; D gene: NA; V gene: TRBV27; CDR3 protein: ASRGSYEQY
clone size: NA; D gene: NA; V gene: TRBV5-1; CDR3 protein: ASSPPPGLIAKNIQY
clone size: NA; D gene: TRBD1; V gene: TRBV2; CDR3 protein: ASSRNRGDTDTQY
clone size: few; D gene: NA; V gene: TRBV5-1; CDR3 protein: ASSLAGDQPQH
clone size: NA; D gene: TRBD1; V gene: TRBV5-1; CDR3 protein: ASSLTGGETGELF
clone size: few; D gene: NA; V gene: TRBV29-1; CDR3 protein: SVGLAVPEKLF
clone size: NA; D gene: NA; V gene: TRBV19; CDR3 protein: ASSRSRFTGELF
clone size: NA; D gene: TRBD1; V gene: TRBV7-8; CDR3 protein: ASRKRRSGQGPYEQY
clone size: NA; D gene: NA; V gene: TRBV5-1; CDR3 protein: ASSSGGGEGYGYT
clone size: NA; D gene: NA; V gene: TRBV29-1; CDR3 protein: SVVSAGVAKNIQY
clone size: NA; D gene: NA; V gene: TRBV28; CDR3 protein: ASSLPPTGEIRNTIY
clone size: NA; D gene: NA; V gene: TRBV19; CDR3 protein: ASSRQTGSYNSPLH
clone size: NA; D gene: NA; V gene: TRBV5-6; CDR3 protein: ASSRLQGGSYEQY
clone size: NA; D gene: TRBD1; V gene: TRBV27; CDR3 protein: ASSLDRDRGALH
clone size: NA; D gene: NA; V gene: TRBV28; CDR3 protein: ASSPPTVAQDQPQH
clone size: once; D gene: TRBD1; V gene: TRBV6-5; CDR3 protein: ASSYTGTGIEAF
clone size: NA; D gene: NA; V gene: TRBV6-2/TRBV6-3; CDR3 protein: ASSVLGAWNEQF
clone size: NA; D gene: NA; V gene: TRBV3-1/TRBV3-2; CDR3 protein: ASSRWATEQY
clone size: once; D gene: NA; V gene: TRBV6-6; CDR3 protein: ASRETAYNSPLH
clone size: NA; D gene: NA; V gene: TRBV19; CDR3 protein: ASSIVGGENGYT
clone size: NA; D gene: TRBD2; V gene: TRBV9; CDR3 protein: ASSAGGAGNIQY
clone size: NA; D gene: TRBD1; V gene: TRBV27; CDR3 protein: ASSPIYLDCRDRGHLGTEAF
clone size: few; D gene: TRBD1; V gene: TRBV28; CDR3 protein: ASSLWTGRSGYT
clone size: NA; D gene: NA; V gene: TRBV7-3; CDR3 protein: ASSPRPRGGTGELF
clone size: NA; D gene: NA; V gene: TRBV15; CDR3 protein: ATSSSSYEQY
clone size: NA; D gene: TRBD1; V gene: TRBV2; CDR3 protein: ASSEARSDRGVEGYT
clone size: NA; D gene: NA; V gene: TRBV7-9; CDR3 protein: ASSWGEGVTEAF
clone size: few; D gene: TRBD1; V gene: TRBV28; CDR3 protein: ASSFLTGPGYT
clone size: NA; D gene: NA; V gene: TRBV12-3/TRBV12-4; CDR3 protein: ASSLVPVKEAF
clone size: NA; D gene: NA; V gene: TRBV6-6; CDR3 protein: ATQGRNNSPLH
clone size: NA; D gene: TRBD1; V gene: TRBV7-9; CDR3 protein: ASSFPQGADTGELF
clone size: once; D gene: TRBD2; V gene: TRBV9; CDR3 protein: ASSATSTTYNEQF
clone size: NA; D gene: TRBD2; V gene: TRBV5-1; CDR3 protein: ASSLEGLAGPGDIQY
clone size: NA; D gene: NA; V gene: TRBV7-2; CDR3 protein: ASSFGHNTGELF
clone size: NA; D gene: NA; V gene: TRBV19; CDR3 protein: ASSQATEAF
clone size: NA; D gene: NA; V gene: TRBV7-6; CDR3 protein: ASSPGTPRARDSSTIY
clone size: NA; D gene: TRBD2; V gene: TRBV5-6; CDR3 protein: ASSEGLAEY
clone size: once; D gene: NA; V gene: TRBV6-6; CDR3 protein: ASSYPSGTENYGYT
clone size: NA; D gene: NA; V gene: TRBV27; CDR3 protein: ASSLVRSTDTQY
clone size: NA; D gene: NA; V gene: TRBV5-1; CDR3 protein: ASTPQGAQSGELF
clone size: NA; D gene: NA; V gene: TRBV12-3/TRBV12-4; CDR3 protein: ASSLATGQLF
clone size: NA; D gene: TRBD1; V gene: TRBV7-9; CDR3 protein: ASSLGTERYGYT
clone size: once; D gene: NA; V gene: TRBV7-3; CDR3 protein: ASSLRGGADTQY